This TCR beta chain originates from a study of shared T cell receptors in the human thymus. CDR3 length equals 22 residues. Between the trimmed V and J ends, which lost 5 bases and 0 bases, there was a span of 31 bases. Germline V CDR1 and CDR2: MNHEY, SMNVEV (reference sequence). Generated by immunoSEQ multiplex PCR, the TCRdb table keeps only in-frame clones and is missing some. The sample includes roughly 710,000 clones, 80% to 90% of them seen just once. These data also formed part of another study, on human thymus T cells. This second study notes: Corrective cardiac surgery supplied the resected thymus tissue. Gene usage for V and J segments appeared biased in thymic and blood repertoires.

This clonotype originated in a girl in the first two years of life with a congenital heart defect. This chain connects TRBV27 to TRBJ1-4; D might be TRBD1 (6 bases). The sequencing sample was made of thymocytes. CDR3 region: CASSLILPRQDNPSATNEKLFF. The CDR3 DNA is TGTGCCAGCAGTCTTATATTGCCGAGACAGGACAATCCCTCTGCAACTAATGAAAAACTGTTTTTT. Full variable domain (missing parts from reference TRBV27 and TRBJ1-4): EAQVTQNPRYLITVTGKKLTVTCSQNMNHEYMSWYRQDPGLGLRQIYYSMNVEVTDKGDVPEGYKVSRKEKRNFPLILESPSPNQTSLYFCASSLILPRQDNPSATNEKLFFGSGTQLSVL.